What follows are 25 T cell receptor beta chains derived from one specimen sequenced in a study of blood T cell repertoires in COVID-19. TCRdb's copy holds only in-frame clones and misses some; the assay was immunoSEQ multiplex PCR. The top ten clones hold 40% to 45% of a sample with roughly 68,000 clones, roughly 88% of them seen once. The sample comprised peripheral blood. These TCRs come from a woman aged 55-69 years with COVID-19, enrolled during active disease.

This chain uses TRBV5-1 with TRBJ1-5; D may be TRBD1 (6 bases). There are 14 residues in the CDR3. V lost 7 bases and J 3 bases, leaving 14 bases between the germline ends. Germline CDR1 SGHRS, CDR2 YFSETQ. CDR3 sequence reads: CASFNRETNQPQHF. Here the CDR3 DNA reads TGCGCCAGCTTCAACAGGGAAACCAATCAGCCCCAGCATTTT.

The V and J genes are TRBV2 and TRBJ1-2; the match to TRBD1 covers 7 bases. Germline values: CDR1 SNHLY, CDR2 FYNNEI. V was clipped by 6 bases and J by 7 bases; unmatched bases: 11. The CDR3 is made up of 14 amino acids. The CDR3 protein is CASSFYTGEPGYTF. The DNA for the CDR3 is TGTGCCAGCAGCTTTTACACAGGGGAACCTGGCTACACCTTC.

This rearrangement joins TRBV27 to TRBJ1-5, with 8 bases lining up with TRBD1. This CDR3 is built from 15 residues. V dropped 8 bases and J dropped 0; count of bases not matched to a gene: 6. Germline assignment: CDR1 MNHEY and CDR2 SMNVEV (reference sequence). CDR3 residues: CASSRTGNSNQPQHF. The DNA of the CDR3 is TGTGCCAGCTCCCGGACAGGGAATAGCAATCAGCCCCAGCATTTT.

The CDR3 bases are TGTGCCAGCAGTTTAGTTGGCGGGAAGCCTTACAATGAGCAGTTCTTC. As protein: CASSLVGGKPYNEQFF. The rearrangement joins TRBV27 to TRBJ2-1; D possibly corresponds to TRBD2 (6 bases). V was trimmed by 2 bases and J by 4 bases, leaving 15 bases between them. The germline gives CDR1 MNHEY, CDR2 SMNVEV (reference sequence). The CDR3 is 16 residues long.

This clone has just a few counts. This chain links TRBV19 with TRBJ2-2; 7 positions agree with TRBD1. Germline CDR1 LNHDA, CDR2 SQIVND (reference sequence). The CDR3 length is 14 residues. The ends lost 11 bases at V and 4 bases at J; junction bases unmatched: 10. CDR3 coding DNA: TGTGCCGCCCGCGACAGGGAAGGCACCGGGGAGCTGTTTTTT. It specifies CAARDREGTGELFF. Looking up the rest from reference TRBV19 and TRBJ2-2 gives the full variable domain: DGGITQSPKYLFRKEGQNVTLSCEQNLNHDAMYWYRQDPGQGLRLIYYSQIVNDFQKGDIAEGYSVSREKKESFPLTVTSAQKNPTAFYLCAARDREGTGELFFGEGSRLTVL.

This rearrangement joins TRBV3-1 (or the pseudogene TRBV3-2) to TRBJ1-2; D gene ambiguous. The V and J ends lost 1 base and 4 bases respectively, with 13 bases between them. The germline V gene encodes CDR1 LGHDT and CDR2 YNNKEL (reference sequence). The CDR3 is 15 amino acids. This CDR3 is CASSQGNWAFYGYTF. As DNA, the CDR3 is TGTGCCAGCAGCCAAGGTAATTGGGCCTTCTATGGCTACACCTTC.

The V call is TRBV5-4, the J call TRBJ2-5; perhaps TRBD1 as D (6 bases). V was cut by 2 bases and J by 0 bases, with 8 bases left in between. Per germline, CDR1 SGHNT and CDR2 YYREEE (reference sequence). CDR3 length: 14 amino acids. In DNA, the CDR3 is TGTGCCAGCAGCTTCCGACAGGACCAAGAGACCCAGTACTTC. This sequence encodes CASSFRQDQETQYF.

The CDR3 here is CASSRPGGGRPGNSPLHF. CDR3 nucleotides: TGTGCCAGCAGCCGCCCCGGCGGGGGCCGGCCGGGGAATTCACCCCTCCACTTT. This rearrangement joins TRBV3-1 (or the pseudogene TRBV3-2) to TRBJ1-6, with D tentatively TRBD1 (6 bases). The CDR3 consists of 18 residues. Germline assignment: CDR1 LGHDT and CDR2 YNNKEL (reference sequence). Deletions cut 4 bases from V and 7 bases from J, with 23 bases between.

The rearrangement uses TRBV9 and TRBJ1-4; maybe TRBD1 (5 bases). This CDR3 spans 15 amino acids. The V end was cut by 4 bases, the J end by 5 bases, with 15 bases between. CDR1 SGDLS and CDR2 YYNGEE come from the germline V gene. This CDR3 is CASSSSGSWNEKLFF. The CDR3 nucleotides are TGTGCCAGCAGCTCCTCAGGGTCGTGGAATGAAAAACTGTTTTTT.

The chain recombines TRBV7-2 with TRBJ2-1; 11 nucleotides agree with TRBD2. Trimming at V came to 4 bases and at J to 4 bases, leaving 6 bases not matched to a gene. This CDR3 spans 16 amino acids. Per germline, CDR1 SGHTA and CDR2 FQGNSA. CDR3 in DNA: TGTGCCAGCAGCTCCAGACTAGCGGGGCCTTACAATGAGCAGTTCTTC. Translating gives CASSSRLAGPYNEQFF.

The rearrangement joins TRBV29-1 to TRBJ1-2; the match to TRBD1 covers 7 bases. Germline V gives CDR1 SQVTM, CDR2 ANQGSEA. V was clipped by 2 bases and J by 7 bases; unmatched bases: 4. The CDR3 length is 12 residues. CDR3 nucleotide sequence: TGCAGCGTTGAACAACAGGGGACTGGCTACACCTTC. Protein: CSVEQQGTGYTF.

V gene TRBV6-5 combines with J gene TRBJ2-3, with 8 positions matching TRBD1. The junction had 10 bases not matched to a gene; V was cut back by 8 bases and J by 6 bases. The length of the CDR3 is 14 residues. From germline, CDR1 is MNHEY and CDR2 SVGAGI. CDR3 sequence reads: CASRRTGQSDTQYF. CDR3 DNA: TGTGCCAGCCGTCGGACAGGGCAGAGTGATACGCAGTATTTT.

The chain couples TRBV6-1 to TRBJ2-2; 10 bases align to TRBD1. V was clipped by 0 bases and J by 7 bases; unmatched bases: 11. Per germline, CDR1 MNHNS and CDR2 SASEGT. This CDR3 comprises 18 residues. CDR3 in DNA: TGTGCCAGCAGTGAAGCTATGGGACAGGGGAATAGATACGGGGAGCTGTTTTTT. It encodes CASSEAMGQGNRYGELFF.

The chain employs TRBV27 and TRBJ2-3, with TRBD2 as a possible D gene (5 bases). Trimming pared 9 bases from V and 1 base from J, leaving 20 bases between. This CDR3 comprises 16 residues. Per germline, CDR1 MNHEY and CDR2 SMNVEV (reference sequence). Here the CDR3 reads CASRVAIGSGTDTQYF. CDR3 nucleotide sequence: TGTGCCAGTCGGGTAGCGATTGGGTCAGGCACAGATACGCAGTATTTT.

The gene calls are TRBV5-4 and TRBJ2-5; the D is unclear. V lost 2 bases to trimming and J lost 5 bases, with 13 bases between them. This CDR3 contains 14 residues. Germline V lookup: CDR1 SGHNT, CDR2 YYREEE (reference sequence). CDR3 sequence: CASSFPGPAETQYF. The CDR3 bases are TGTGCCAGCAGCTTTCCAGGTCCGGCGGAGACCCAGTACTTC.

V gene TRBV9 combines with J gene TRBJ1-2; 8 bases line up with TRBD1. V lost 4 bases, J lost 6 bases, and 11 bases stayed unmatched. CDR3 length equals 15 residues. Per germline, CDR1 SGDLS and CDR2 YYNGEE. The CDR3 nucleotides are TGTGCCAGCAGCCTACCTCGACAGGGGCAGCATGGCTACACCTTC. Protein sequence: CASSLPRQGQHGYTF. Full variable domain (rest looked up from reference TRBV9 and TRBJ1-2): DSGVTQTPKHLITATGQRVTLRCSPRSGDLSVYWYQQSLDQGLQFLIQYYNGEERAKGNILERFSAQQFPDLHSELNLSSLELGDSALYFCASSLPRQGQHGYTFGSGTRLTVV.

The CDR3 loop reads CASSPSGGQGASGYTF. The CDR3 DNA reads TGTGCCAGCAGCCCATCGGGTGGACAGGGGGCGAGTGGCTACACCTTC. This chain joins TRBV5-5 and TRBJ1-2; 11 nucleotides line up with TRBD1. The germline V gene encodes CDR1 SGHKS and CDR2 YYEKEE (reference sequence). This CDR3 has 16 amino acids. The V and J ends lost 4 bases and 7 bases, in that order; junction bases with no gene match: 12.

This sequence joins TRBV7-2 and TRBJ1-1, with D perhaps TRBD1 (6 bases). Trimming left V 5 bases short and J 4 bases short, with 14 bases between. This CDR3 contains 14 residues. Germline values: CDR1 SGHTA, CDR2 FQGNSA. CDR3 bases: TGTGCCAGCAGCGTCAGGGGCGCGGGCACTGAAGCTTTCTTT. Translated, it gives CASSVRGAGTEAFF.

The V and J genes are TRBV6-6 and TRBJ1-2; TRBD1 might be the D (5 bases). CDR1 and CDR2 from the germline V gene are MNHNY and SVGAGI (reference sequence). Trimming left V 2 bases short and J 9 bases short, with 19 bases between. The CDR3 has 15 amino acids. The CDR3 spells CASSYQEGKLWRYTF. Written as DNA, the CDR3 is TGTGCCAGCAGTTACCAGGAGGGGAAACTATGGCGCTACACCTTC.

In this sample, this clone turned up once. The chain links TRBV5-1 to TRBJ2-7; 11 nucleotides agree with TRBD2. V shed 4 bases, J shed 7 bases, and the junction held 7 bases outside the gene matches. Germline V gene data show CDR1 as SGHRS and CDR2 as YFSETQ. The CDR3 covers 14 residues. The CDR3 nucleotides read TGCGCCAGCAGCATACTAGCGGGAGAAGAGGAGCAGTACTTC. The encoded protein is CASSILAGEEEQYF. The full variable domain, completed using reference TRBV5-1 and TRBJ2-7, is KAGVTQTPRYLIKTRGQQVTLSCSPISGHRSVSWYQQTPGQGLQFLFEYFSETQRNKGNFPGRFSGRQFSNSRSEMNVSTLELGDSALYLCASSILAGEEEQYFGPGTRLTVT.

This clone has a single count. The chain has TRBV27 and TRBJ1-2, with TRBD1 as a possible D gene (5 bases). CDR3 length: 13 residues. V lost 5 bases and J lost 6, with 13 bases in between. CDR1 MNHEY and CDR2 SMNVEV come from the germline V gene (reference sequence). In DNA form, the CDR3 reads TGTGCCAGCAGTCAGACAGCTCGAGATGGCTACACCTTC. Translation gives CASSQTARDGYTF.

This chain uses TRBV21-1 with TRBJ2-7; the table's D call, TRBD1, was not checked against the DNA. TRBV21-1 is given as a pseudogene. The CDR3 consists of 15 residues. Here the CDR3 reads CASSKNGTLSYEQYF. DNA for the CDR3: TGTGCCAGCAGCAAGAACGGGACACTGTCCTACGAGCAGTACTTC.

This clone was observed once. The CDR3 loop reads CASSLGADSSYEQYF. CDR3 nucleotides: TGTGCCAGCAGCTTAGGTGCCGACAGCTCCTACGAGCAGTACTTC. V and J are TRBV7-2 and TRBJ2-7; D is possibly TRBD1 (5 bases). This CDR3 is built from 15 residues. CDR1 is SGHTA and CDR2 is FQGNSA in the germline V gene. Trimming removed 1 base at V and 0 bases at J, with 10 bases between.

The chain couples TRBV29-1 to TRBJ2-1; 9 nucleotides match TRBD1. The CDR3 consists of 15 residues. Germline CDR1 and CDR2: SQVTM and ANQGSEA. Trimming at V came to 4 bases and at J to 6 bases, leaving 10 bases not matched to a gene. The CDR3 here is CSVALTGGAVNEQFF. CDR3 DNA sequence: TGCAGCGTTGCCCTGACAGGGGGAGCTGTCAATGAGCAGTTCTTC.

A single count supports this clone. This chain joins TRBV27 and TRBJ2-6, with unresolved D. Germline CDR1 is MNHEY and CDR2 is SMNVEV (reference sequence). The CDR3 runs 14 residues. Trimming took 3 bases from V and 4 from J, leaving 7 bases between them. In nucleotides, the CDR3 is TGTGCCAGCAGTTTTATGGCCGGGGCCAACGTCCTGACTTTC. It codes for CASSFMAGANVLTF.